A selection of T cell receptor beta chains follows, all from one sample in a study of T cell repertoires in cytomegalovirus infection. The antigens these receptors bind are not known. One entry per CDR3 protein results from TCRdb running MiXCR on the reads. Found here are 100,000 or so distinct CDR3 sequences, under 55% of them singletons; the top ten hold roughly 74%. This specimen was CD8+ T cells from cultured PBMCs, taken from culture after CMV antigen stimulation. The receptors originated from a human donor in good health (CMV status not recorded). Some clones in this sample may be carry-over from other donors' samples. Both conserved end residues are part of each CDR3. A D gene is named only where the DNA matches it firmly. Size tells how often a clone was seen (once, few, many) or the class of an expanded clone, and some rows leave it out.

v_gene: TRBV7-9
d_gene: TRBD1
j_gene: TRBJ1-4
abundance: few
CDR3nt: TGTGCCAGCAGCTTAGCTTTGGGACAGGAGGCAACTAATGAAAAACTGTTTTTT
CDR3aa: CASSLALGQEATNEKLFF

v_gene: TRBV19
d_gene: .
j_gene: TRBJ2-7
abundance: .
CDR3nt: TGTGCCAGTAGTCCCGGGACTTCAGACTACGAGCAGTACTTC
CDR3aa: CASSPGTSDYEQYF

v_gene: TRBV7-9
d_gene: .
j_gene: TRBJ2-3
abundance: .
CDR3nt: TGTGCCAGCAGCCCGAGTCCCGATAGCACAGATACGCAGTATTTT
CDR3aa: CASSPSPDSTDTQYF

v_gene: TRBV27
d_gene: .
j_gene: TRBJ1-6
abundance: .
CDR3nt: TGTGCCAGCAGTTGGGGTCCTTATAATTCACCCCTCCACTTT
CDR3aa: CASSWGPYNSPLHF

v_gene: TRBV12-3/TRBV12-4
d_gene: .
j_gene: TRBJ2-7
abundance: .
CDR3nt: TGTGCCAGCAGTTTGACAGACGCCTACGAGCAGTACTTC
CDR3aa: CASSLTDAYEQYF

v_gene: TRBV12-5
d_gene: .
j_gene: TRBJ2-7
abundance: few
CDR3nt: TGTGCTAGTGCCTCGGACGGATCCTACGAGCAGTACTTC
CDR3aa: CASASDGSYEQYF

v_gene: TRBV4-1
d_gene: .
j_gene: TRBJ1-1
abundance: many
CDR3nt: TGCGCCAGCAGCCAGGGACACTTGAACACTGAAGCTTTCTTT
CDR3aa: CASSQGHLNTEAFF

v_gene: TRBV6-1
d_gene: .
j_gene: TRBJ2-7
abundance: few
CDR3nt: TGTGCCAGCAGTGAAATCGAGGGCTGGGAGCAGTACTTC
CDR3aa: CASSEIEGWEQYF

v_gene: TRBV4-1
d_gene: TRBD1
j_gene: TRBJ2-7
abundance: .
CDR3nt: TGCGCCAGCAGCTATTCGGGACAGGGGAACTACGAGCAGTACTTC
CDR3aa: CASSYSGQGNYEQYF

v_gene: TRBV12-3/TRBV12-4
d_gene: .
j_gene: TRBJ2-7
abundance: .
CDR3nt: TGTGCCAGCAGTTCCAGCCCCTACGAGCAGTACTTC
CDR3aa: CASSSSPYEQYF

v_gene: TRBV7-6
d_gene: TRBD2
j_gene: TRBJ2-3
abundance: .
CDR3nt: TGTGCCAGCAGCCCGGGAGCGGGGGTCACAGATACGCAGTATTTT
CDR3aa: CASSPGAGVTDTQYF

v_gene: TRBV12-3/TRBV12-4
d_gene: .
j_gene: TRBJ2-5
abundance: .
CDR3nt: TGTGCCAGCAGTTCCCTCTCAACAGGGTTCCAAGAGACCCAGTACTTC
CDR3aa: CASSSLSTGFQETQYF

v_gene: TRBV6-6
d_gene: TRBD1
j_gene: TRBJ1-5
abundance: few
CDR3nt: TGTGCCAGCGGGGACAGGGGAAGTGTGCCCCAGCATTTT
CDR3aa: CASGDRGSVPQHF

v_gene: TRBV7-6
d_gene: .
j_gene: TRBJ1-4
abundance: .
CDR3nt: TGTGCCAGCAGCCCTGACAGTGGCGCTAATGAAAAACTGTTTTTT
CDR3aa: CASSPDSGANEKLFF

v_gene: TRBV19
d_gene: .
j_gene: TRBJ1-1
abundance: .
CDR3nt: TGTGCCATTTCCGGGCAGGCGAACACTGAAGCTTTCTTT
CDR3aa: CAISGQANTEAFF

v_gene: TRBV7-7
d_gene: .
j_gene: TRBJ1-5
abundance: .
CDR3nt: TGTGCCAGCAGCTTAGGCCACAGGGTACAACATAGCAATCAGCCCCAGCATTTT
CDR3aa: CASSLGHRVQHSNQPQHF

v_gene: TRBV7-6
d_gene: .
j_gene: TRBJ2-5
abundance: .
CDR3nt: TGTGCCAGCAGCCCCCTACTCCGGGAGACCCAGTACTTC
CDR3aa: CASSPLLRETQYF

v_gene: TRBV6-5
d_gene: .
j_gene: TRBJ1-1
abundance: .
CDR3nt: TGTGCCAGCAGTTACACTCAAATCTCTGAAGCTTTCTTT
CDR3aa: CASSYTQISEAFF

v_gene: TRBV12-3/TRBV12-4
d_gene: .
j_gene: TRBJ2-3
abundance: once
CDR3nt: TGTGCCAGCAGTGAGGGGAAGTCTAGCACAGATACGCAGTATTTT
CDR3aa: CASSEGKSSTDTQYF

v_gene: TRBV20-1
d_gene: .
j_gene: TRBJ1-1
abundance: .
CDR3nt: TGCAGTGCTAGAGAGTTGAAAGGGAAGGCTTCCTTT
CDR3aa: CSARELKGKASF

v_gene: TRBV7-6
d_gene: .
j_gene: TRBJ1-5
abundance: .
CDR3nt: TGTGCCAGCAGCTTAGGCAGGGGTGATCAGCCCCAGCATTTT
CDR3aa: CASSLGRGDQPQHF

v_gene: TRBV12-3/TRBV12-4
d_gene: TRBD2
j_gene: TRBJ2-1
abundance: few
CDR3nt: TGTGCCAGCAGTCCCTCACCGGTTCCCCTAGCGGGGGGGATGAATGAGCAGTTCTTC
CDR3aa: CASSPSPVPLAGGMNEQFF

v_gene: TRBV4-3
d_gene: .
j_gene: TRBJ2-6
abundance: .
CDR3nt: TGCGCCAGCAGCCACCTACTAGGGGGCTCTGGGGCCAACGTCCTGACTTTC
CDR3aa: CASSHLLGGSGANVLTF

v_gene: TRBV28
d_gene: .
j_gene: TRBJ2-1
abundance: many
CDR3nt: TGTGCCAGCACGATCGGGACGGCGACCTACAATGAGCAGTTCTTC
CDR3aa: CASTIGTATYNEQFF

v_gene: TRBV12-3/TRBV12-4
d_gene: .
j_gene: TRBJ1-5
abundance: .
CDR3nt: TGTGCCAGCAGTTTGTGGGGATATAGCAATCAGCCCCAGCATTTT
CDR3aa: CASSLWGYSNQPQHF

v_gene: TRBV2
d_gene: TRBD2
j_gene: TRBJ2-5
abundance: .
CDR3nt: TGTGCCAGCAGTGACGGGACTAGCGGGGGGCAGAACCAAGAGACCCAGTACTTC
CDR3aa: CASSDGTSGGQNQETQYF

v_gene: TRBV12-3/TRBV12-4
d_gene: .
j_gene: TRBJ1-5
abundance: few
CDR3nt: TGTGCCAGCACCGAGGGGGTTCAGCCCCAGCATTTT
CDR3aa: CASTEGVQPQHF

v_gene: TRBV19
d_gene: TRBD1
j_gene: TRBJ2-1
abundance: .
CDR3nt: TGTGCCAGTAGTCTTGGACAGGGGGCTTGGCCTGAGCAGTTCTTC
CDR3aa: CASSLGQGAWPEQFF

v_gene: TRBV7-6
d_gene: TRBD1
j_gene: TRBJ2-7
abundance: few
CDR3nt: TGTGCCAGCAGCTTAGAACAGGCAGGGGGCTACGAGCAGTACTTC
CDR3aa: CASSLEQAGGYEQYF

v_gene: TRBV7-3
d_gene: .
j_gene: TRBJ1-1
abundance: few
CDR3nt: TGTGCCAGCAGCGCCTGGACCTACACTGAAGCTTTCTTT
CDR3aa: CASSAWTYTEAFF

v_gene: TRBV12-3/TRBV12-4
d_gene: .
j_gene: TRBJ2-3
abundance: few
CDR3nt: TGTGCCAGCAGTCTTGGGCGGGGAGACACAGATACGCAGTATTTT
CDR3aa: CASSLGRGDTDTQYF

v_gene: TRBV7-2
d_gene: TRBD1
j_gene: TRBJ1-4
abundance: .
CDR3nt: TGTGCCAGCAGCAACAGGGGGTTTAATGAAAAACTGTTTTTT
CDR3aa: CASSNRGFNEKLFF

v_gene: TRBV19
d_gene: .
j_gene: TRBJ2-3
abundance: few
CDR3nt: TGTGCCAGTAGTATAACCTCTAGCGGCACAGATACGCAGTATTTT
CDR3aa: CASSITSSGTDTQYF

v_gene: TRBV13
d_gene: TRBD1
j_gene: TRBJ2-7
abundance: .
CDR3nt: TGTGCCAGCAGCCCCGGACAGGGTGGCTCCTACGAGCAGTACTTC
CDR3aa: CASSPGQGGSYEQYF

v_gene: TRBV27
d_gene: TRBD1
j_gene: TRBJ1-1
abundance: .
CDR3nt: TGTGCCAGCAGTTGGGACAGGGGAGCGACTGAAGCTTTCTTT
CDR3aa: CASSWDRGATEAFF

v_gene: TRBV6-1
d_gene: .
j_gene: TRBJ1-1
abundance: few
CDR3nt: TGTGCCAGCAGTGGGGGGGGAACGAACACTGAAGCTTTCTTT
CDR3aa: CASSGGGTNTEAFF

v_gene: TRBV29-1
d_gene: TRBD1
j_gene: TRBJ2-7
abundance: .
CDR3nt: TGCAGCGTTGAGGGACAGGACACCTACGAGCAGTACTTC
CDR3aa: CSVEGQDTYEQYF

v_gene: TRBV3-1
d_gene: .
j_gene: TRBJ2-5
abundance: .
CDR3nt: TGTGCCAGCAGCCAAGACGTGGGTATTTTGGCATGGACCCAGTACTTC
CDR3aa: CASSQDVGILAWTQYF

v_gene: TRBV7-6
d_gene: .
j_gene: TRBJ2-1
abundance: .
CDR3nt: TGTGCCAGCAGCCCTGGAGAAGGAAACGCCAATGAGCAGTTCTTC
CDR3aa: CASSPGEGNANEQFF

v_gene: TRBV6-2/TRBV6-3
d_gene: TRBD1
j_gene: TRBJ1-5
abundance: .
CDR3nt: TGTGCCAGCAGCCCGAGGACAGGACGCAATCAGCCCCAGCATTTT
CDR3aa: CASSPRTGRNQPQHF

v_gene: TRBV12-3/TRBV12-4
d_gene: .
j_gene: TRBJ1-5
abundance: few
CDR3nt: TGTGCCAGCAGTTTAGACGTGTATCAGCCCCAGCATTTT
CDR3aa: CASSLDVYQPQHF

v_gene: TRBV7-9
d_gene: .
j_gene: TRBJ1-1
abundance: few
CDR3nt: TGTGCCAGCAACCCGAACACTGAAGCTTTCTTT
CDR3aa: CASNPNTEAFF

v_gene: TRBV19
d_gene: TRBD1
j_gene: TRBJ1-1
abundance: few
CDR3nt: TGTGCCAGTTGGGAGACAGGGTTTTGGAACACTGAAGCTTTCTTT
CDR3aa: CASWETGFWNTEAFF

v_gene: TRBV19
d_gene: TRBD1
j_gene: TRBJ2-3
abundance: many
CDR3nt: TGTGCCAGTACTCGGACAGGGCTTACAGATACGCAGTATTTT
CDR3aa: CASTRTGLTDTQYF

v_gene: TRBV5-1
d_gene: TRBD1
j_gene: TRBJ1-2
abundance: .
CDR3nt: TGCGCCAGCAGTCCCGCGGAGGGGGCAGGGTATGGCTACACCTTC
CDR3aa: CASSPAEGAGYGYTF

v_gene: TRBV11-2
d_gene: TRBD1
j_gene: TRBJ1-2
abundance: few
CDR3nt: TGTGCCAGCAGCTCTTCTACAGGGGTGGTTATTGGCTATGGCTACACCTTC
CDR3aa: CASSSSTGVVIGYGYTF

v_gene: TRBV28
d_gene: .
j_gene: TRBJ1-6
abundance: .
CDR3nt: TGTGCCAGCAGTCGCGAGACCTATAATTCACCCCTCCACTTT
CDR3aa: CASSRETYNSPLHF

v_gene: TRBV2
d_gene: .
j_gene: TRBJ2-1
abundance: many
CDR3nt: TGTGCCAGCAGAGAAGGTCTAAATTACAATGAGCAGTTCTTC
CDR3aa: CASREGLNYNEQFF

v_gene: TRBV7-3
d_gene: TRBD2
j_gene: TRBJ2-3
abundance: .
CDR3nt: TGTGCCAGCAGTTCCCTAGCGGGGGGCCTAGGAGATACGCAGTATTTT
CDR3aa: CASSSLAGGLGDTQYF

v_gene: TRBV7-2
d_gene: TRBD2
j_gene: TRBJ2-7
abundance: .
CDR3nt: TGTGCCAGCAGCTCCCCTAGCGGGGTTAACCCCTACGAGCAGTACTTC
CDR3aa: CASSSPSGVNPYEQYF